The 10 T cell receptor beta chains in this list originate from one sample, sequenced in a study of blood T cell repertoires in COVID-19 (dated by TCRdb to about 2020). Library prep was done by the immunoSEQ multiplex PCR assay. TCRdb limited this immuneACCESS table to in-frame rearrangements with V and J called. A share of clones is missing; checked studies link under half to unresolved V genes, and the rest is unexplained. The table for this sample lists about 310,000 clones; 80% to 90% of them were counted only once. The ten largest account for 1% of the sample. The sequencing sample was made of peripheral blood. Receptors originate from a man aged 50 to 59 with active or convalescent COVID-19.

As regards this clone: A junction end diverges from the germline sequence, so it may reflect a read error. The J gene is TRBJ1-2, the V gene TRBV7-7, with a weak D call TRBD1 (5 bases). The CDR3 covers 16 residues. Germline CDR1 and CDR2: SSHAT and FNYEAQ (reference sequence). CDR3 nucleotides: TGTGCTAGCAGCTTAAGTGGGGGGGACTTGGTCTATGGCTACACCTTC. It specifies CASSLSGGDLVYGYTF.

V is TRBV7-9 and J is TRBJ2-6; D is uncertain. This CDR3 comprises 13 residues. Germline lookup yields CDR1 SEHNR and CDR2 FQNEAQ (reference sequence). V lost 10 bases and J lost 1, with 8 bases in between. The CDR3 sequence is CATAQSGANVLTF. The CDR3 bases are TGTGCCACCGCTCAGTCTGGGGCCAACGTCCTGACTTTC.

V is TRBV30 and J is TRBJ1-6; the match to TRBD1 covers 8 bases. From germline, CDR1 is GTSNPN and CDR2 SVGIG (reference sequence). Unmatched junction bases numbered 13, after V lost 2 bases and J lost 7 bases. This CDR3 spans 17 amino acids. The CDR3 loop is CAWSLSRQGIRNSPLHF. The CDR3 DNA reads as TGTGCCTGGAGTCTATCCCGACAGGGGATTCGGAATTCACCCCTCCACTTT.

The rearrangement uses TRBV27 and TRBJ2-7, with TRBD1 matching over 9 bases. V lost 5 bases to trimming and J lost 7 bases; unmatched junction nucleotides: 15. Germline CDR1 MNHEY, CDR2 SMNVEV (reference sequence). CDR3 length equals 16 residues. CDR3 in DNA: TGTGCCAGCAGTCTGATGCCCGGGACAGGGTGGGGGGAGCAGTACTTC. Translating it yields CASSLMPGTGWGEQYF.

This clone was seen repeatedly, ten times or more. The V gene is TRBV28, the J gene TRBJ1-5, with D tentatively TRBD1 (5 bases). CDR1 MDHEN and CDR2 SYDVKM come from the germline V gene. The V end was cut by 6 bases, the J end by 7 bases, with 13 bases between. This CDR3 spans 13 amino acids. CDR3 sequence: CASRQGVRQPQHF. DNA of the CDR3: TGTGCCAGCAGGCAGGGCGTTCGGCAGCCCCAGCATTTT.

The chain carries TRBV6-5 and TRBJ2-3; TRBD2 matches 11 bases. Germline values: CDR1 MNHEY, CDR2 SVGAGI. This CDR3 has 15 residues. Losses at the gene ends were 5 bases for V and 5 bases for J; bases not matched to a gene: 6. The CDR3 nucleotides read TGTGCCAGCAGTAACCTAGCGGGGGGTGTAGATACGCAGTATTTT. Its translation: CASSNLAGGVDTQYF.

This clone was recorded once. V gene TRBV7-9 combines with J gene TRBJ2-6, with 8 bases aligning to TRBD1. The CDR3 is made up of 16 amino acids. V was clipped by 6 bases and J by 0 bases; unmatched bases: 4. Germline V gene sequence: CDR1 SEHNR, CDR2 FQNEAQ (reference sequence). CDR3 region: CASRTGARSGANVLTF. Written as DNA, the CDR3 is TGTGCCAGCAGGACAGGGGCGCGCTCTGGGGCCAACGTCCTGACTTTC.

The J gene is TRBJ2-7, the V gene TRBV18; 8 bases agree with TRBD1. Trimming removed 3 bases from V and 4 bases from J; junction bases left unmatched: 5. From germline, CDR1 is KGHSH and CDR2 LQKENI. This CDR3 spans 14 amino acids. CDR3 DNA sequence: TGTGCCAGCTCACCCGAGACAGGGGAATACGAGCAGTACTTC. Translated: CASSPETGEYEQYF. Full variable domain (rest looked up from reference TRBV18 and TRBJ2-7): NAGVMQNPRHLVRRRGQEARLRCSPMKGHSHVYWYRQLPEEGLKFMVYLQKENIIDESGMPKERFSAEFPKEGPSILRIQQVVRGDSAAYFCASSPETGEYEQYFGPGTRLTVT.

The V gene is TRBV29-1, the J gene TRBJ2-3; 10 bases are shared with TRBD2. Trimming took 4 bases from V and 5 from J; bases not matched to a gene: 12. The CDR3 has 16 amino acids. The germline gives CDR1 SQVTM, CDR2 ANQGSEA. The CDR3 DNA follows: TGCAGCGTTGCCCTACTGGCTAGCGGGAGTGGAGATACGCAGTATTTT. It codes for CSVALLASGSGDTQYF.

This chain joins TRBV7-3 and TRBJ2-5; possible D gene TRBD2, 6 bases. Germline CDR1 and CDR2: SGHTA and FQGTGA. CDR3 length: 13 residues. Deletions cut 3 bases from V and 5 bases from J, with 10 bases between. The CDR3 region is CASSFGAGETQYF. The DNA for the CDR3 is TGTGCCAGCAGCTTTGGGGCGGGGGAGACCCAGTACTTC.